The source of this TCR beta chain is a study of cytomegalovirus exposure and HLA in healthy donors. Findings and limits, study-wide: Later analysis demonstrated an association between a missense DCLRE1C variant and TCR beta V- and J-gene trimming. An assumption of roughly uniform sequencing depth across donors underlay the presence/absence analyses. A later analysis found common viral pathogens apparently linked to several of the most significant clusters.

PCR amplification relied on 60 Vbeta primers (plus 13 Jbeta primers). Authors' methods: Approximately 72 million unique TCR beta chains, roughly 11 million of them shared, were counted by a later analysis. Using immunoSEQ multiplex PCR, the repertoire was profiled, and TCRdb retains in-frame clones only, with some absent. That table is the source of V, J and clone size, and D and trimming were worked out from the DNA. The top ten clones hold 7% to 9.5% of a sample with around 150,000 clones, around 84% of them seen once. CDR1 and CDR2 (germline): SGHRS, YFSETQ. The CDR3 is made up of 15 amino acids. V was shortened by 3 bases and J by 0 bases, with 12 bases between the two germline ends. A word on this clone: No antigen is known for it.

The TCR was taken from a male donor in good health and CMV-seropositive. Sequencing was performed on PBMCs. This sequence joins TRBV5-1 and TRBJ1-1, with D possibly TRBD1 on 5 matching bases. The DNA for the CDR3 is TGCGCCAGCAGCTCCTTTTCGACAGTGAACACTGAAGCTTTCTTT. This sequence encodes CASSSFSTVNTEAFF.